These T cell receptor beta chains were read from a single sample in a study of CD8+CD57+ T cells in acquired aplastic anemia. Via MiXCR, TCRdb re-called the reads, giving one row per CDR3 protein. The top ten clones hold roughly 46% of a sample with 150,000 to 200,000 distinct CDR3 sequences, under 70% of them seen once. The sequenced material came from sorted CD4+, CD8+, or CD8+CD57+ T cells (not recorded which) from PBMCs. These receptor sequences come from a human donor with severe aplastic anemia or a healthy control (not recorded which). CDR3s include the opening cysteine and the closing phenylalanine or tryptophan. Each record gives: CDR3 protein, CDR3 DNA, clone size, V gene, J gene, D gene. The D gene is left open where the match is weak. Size is omitted from some rows. Given values are once, few, many or a class for expanded clones.

CDR3: CASRAGQENTGELFF
DNA: TGCGCCAGCAGGGCAGGACAGGAGAACACCGGGGAGCTGTTTTTT
size: -
V: TRBV10-1
J: TRBJ2-2
D: TRBD1

CDR3: CSARGQGFRSPLHF
DNA: TGCAGTGCTAGAGGACAGGGCTTTAGGTCACCCCTCCACTTT
size: -
V: TRBV20-1
J: TRBJ1-6
D: TRBD1

CDR3: CASSESRAGGNEQYF
DNA: TGCGCCAGCAGTGAGTCGAGGGCAGGGGGCAACGAGCAGTACTTC
size: many
V: TRBV10-2
J: TRBJ2-7
D: TRBD1

CDR3: CASSFPGQSYQETQYF
DNA: TGTGCCAGCAGTTTCCCCGGACAGTCGTACCAAGAGACCCAGTACTTC
size: -
V: TRBV12-3/TRBV12-4
J: TRBJ2-5
D: -

CDR3: CSARDGQNEKLFF
DNA: TGCAGTGCTAGGGACGGACAGAATGAAAAACTGTTTTTT
size: -
V: TRBV20-1
J: TRBJ1-4
D: -

CDR3: CSVLSLSSYEQYF
DNA: TGCAGTGTCCTTTCTCTCAGCTCCTACGAGCAGTACTTC
size: many
V: TRBV20-1
J: TRBJ2-7
D: -

CDR3: CASSHGQYGYTF
DNA: TGTGCCAGCAGCCACGGACAGTATGGCTACACCTTC
size: once
V: TRBV14
J: TRBJ1-2
D: -

CDR3: CASSELGQGINEQFF
DNA: TGTGCCAGCAGTGAATTGGGACAGGGGATAAATGAGCAGTTCTTC
size: -
V: TRBV2
J: TRBJ2-1
D: TRBD1

CDR3: CASSSTGTSVEQYF
DNA: TGTGCCAGCAGCTCCACCGGGACTAGCGTCGAGCAGTACTTC
size: -
V: TRBV11-2
J: TRBJ2-7
D: TRBD2

CDR3: CASSEAPRNDQPQHF
DNA: TGTGCCAGCAGTGAGGCCCCACGGAACGATCAGCCCCAGCATTTT
size: -
V: TRBV2
J: TRBJ1-5
D: -

CDR3: CASSALAGGLETQYF
DNA: TGTGCCAGCAGCGCACTAGCGGGGGGGTTAGAGACCCAGTACTTC
size: -
V: TRBV7-9
J: TRBJ2-5
D: TRBD2

CDR3: CAIRGTVVGSPLHF
DNA: TGTGCCATCAGGGGGACCGTCGTGGGATCACCCCTCCACTTT
size: few
V: TRBV10-3
J: TRBJ1-6
D: -

CDR3: CSSSSTRTDIAGGPYEQYF
DNA: TGTTCCAGCAGCTCGACCCGGACAGACATAGCGGGGGGGCCCTACGAGCAGTACTTC
size: -
V: TRBV19
J: TRBJ2-7
D: TRBD2

CDR3: CASSALGTGLLETQYF
DNA: TGTGCCAGCAGCGCGTTGGGTACCGGACTCCTCGAGACCCAGTACTTC
size: -
V: TRBV9
J: TRBJ2-5
D: -

CDR3: CASSRQGSAYEQYF
DNA: TGTGCCAGCAGCAGACAGGGGTCAGCCTACGAGCAGTACTTC
size: once
V: TRBV2
J: TRBJ2-7
D: TRBD1

CDR3: CASSLTLASAQYF
DNA: TGTGCCAGCAGCTTGACCCTAGCGAGTGCGCAGTATTTT
size: once
V: TRBV7-9
J: TRBJ2-3
D: -

CDR3: CASSLVAGNTDTQYF
DNA: TGTGCCAGCAGCTTAGTGGCAGGGAACACAGATACGCAGTATTTT
size: -
V: TRBV7-9
J: TRBJ2-3
D: -

CDR3: CASSETGLYGYTF
DNA: TGTGCCAGCAGCGAGACAGGGCTCTATGGCTACACCTTC
size: -
V: TRBV7-3
J: TRBJ1-2
D: TRBD1

CDR3: CASRGGESSYNSPLHF
DNA: TGTGCCAGCAGGGGGGGAGAAAGCTCCTATAATTCACCCCTCCACTTT
size: -
V: TRBV2
J: TRBJ1-6
D: -

CDR3: CSVEVRDYEQYF
DNA: TGCAGCGTTGAAGTGCGAGACTACGAGCAGTACTTC
size: few
V: TRBV29-1
J: TRBJ2-7
D: -

CDR3: CAIRKTRTDEKLFF
DNA: TGTGCCATCAGAAAGACCAGGACAGATGAAAAACTGTTTTTT
size: few
V: TRBV10-3
J: TRBJ1-4
D: -

CDR3: CASSIGQRSGYGHTF
DNA: TGTGCCAGTAGTATCGGACAGCGCAGTGGGTATGGCCACACCTTC
size: once
V: TRBV19
J: TRBJ1-2
D: -

CDR3: CSGAGGPTYEQYF
DNA: TGCAGTGGCGCGGGGGGGCCTACCTACGAGCAGTACTTC
size: -
V: TRBV20-1
J: TRBJ2-7
D: TRBD2

CDR3: CASSERGGQETQYF
DNA: TGTGCCAGCAGTGAGCGGGGGGGCCAGGAGACCCAGTACTTC
size: many
V: TRBV6-2/TRBV6-3
J: TRBJ2-5
D: TRBD2

CDR3: CASSPRQGSGLFF
DNA: TGTGCCAGCAGCCCTCGACAGGGTTCTGGTCTGTTTTTT
size: -
V: TRBV7-6
J: TRBJ1-4
D: TRBD1

CDR3: CASSLIGWTGVNEQYF
DNA: TGTGCCAGCAGCTTAATTGGATGGACAGGGGTAAACGAGCAGTACTTC
size: -
V: TRBV7-2
J: TRBJ2-7
D: TRBD1

CDR3: CAISESDRVATEAFF
DNA: TGTGCCATCAGTGAGTCGGACAGGGTGGCCACTGAAGCTTTCTTT
size: few
V: TRBV10-3
J: TRBJ1-1
D: TRBD1

CDR3: CANKTGTGTHNSPLHF
DNA: TGCGCCAACAAAACCGGGACAGGGACCCATAATTCACCCCTCCACTTT
size: many
V: TRBV10-1
J: TRBJ1-6
D: TRBD1

CDR3: CSAAMTGQNIQYF
DNA: TGCAGTGCCGCCATGACAGGTCAGAACATTCAGTACTTC
size: -
V: TRBV20-1
J: TRBJ2-4
D: -

CDR3: CASTETGGRNYGYTF
DNA: TGTGCCAGCACCGAGACAGGGGGGAGGAACTATGGCTACACCTTC
size: -
V: TRBV2
J: TRBJ1-2
D: TRBD1

CDR3: CASSEQGFGYTF
DNA: TGTGCCAGCAGTGAACAGGGTTTTGGCTACACCTTC
size: -
V: TRBV2
J: TRBJ1-2
D: -

CDR3: CASRLQGTGNTIYF
DNA: TGTGCCAGCAGACTACAGGGTACTGGAAACACCATATATTTT
size: once
V: TRBV19
J: TRBJ1-3
D: -

CDR3: CASSLVSAGEQYF
DNA: TGTGCCAGCAGCTTAGTCTCAGCCGGCGAGCAGTACTTC
size: -
V: TRBV7-2
J: TRBJ2-7
D: -